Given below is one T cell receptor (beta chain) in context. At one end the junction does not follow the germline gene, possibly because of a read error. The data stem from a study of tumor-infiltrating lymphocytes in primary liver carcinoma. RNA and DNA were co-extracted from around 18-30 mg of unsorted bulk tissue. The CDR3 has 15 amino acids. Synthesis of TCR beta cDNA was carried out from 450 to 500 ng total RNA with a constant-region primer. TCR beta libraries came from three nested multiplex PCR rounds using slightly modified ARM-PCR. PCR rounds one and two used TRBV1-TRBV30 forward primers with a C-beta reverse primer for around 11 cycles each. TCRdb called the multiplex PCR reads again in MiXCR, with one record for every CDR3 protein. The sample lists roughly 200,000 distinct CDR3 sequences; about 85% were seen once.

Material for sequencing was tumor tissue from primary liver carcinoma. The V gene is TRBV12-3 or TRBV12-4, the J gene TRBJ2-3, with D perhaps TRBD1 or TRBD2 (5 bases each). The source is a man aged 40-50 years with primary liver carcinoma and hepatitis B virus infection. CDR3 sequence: CAGSSASGHTDTQYF. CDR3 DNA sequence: TGTGCCGGCAGTTCTGCGAGCGGACACACAGATACGCAGTATTTT.